Each of the 16 T cell receptor beta chains below was sequenced from the same sample in a study of blood T cells in healthy people across ages. Alongside a J-beta primer mix, a sample-barcoded 5' primer served in a second PCR lasting about 7 to 11 cycles. Using its own MiXCR run on the 5' RACE reads, TCRdb lists one record per CDR3 protein. The table lists around 940,000 distinct CDR3 sequences, roughly 51% of them singletons. Source material: blood. Receptors originate from a woman aged 55-69 years in good health.

This clonotype was observed a handful of times. The chain uses TRBV7-9 and TRBJ2-3, with D uncertain. The V end was cut by 5 bases, the J end by 2 bases, with 11 bases between. This CDR3 spans 14 amino acids. The V gene's germline CDR1 is SEHNR and CDR2 FQNEAQ (reference sequence). This CDR3 reads CASSQGPHTDTQYF. As DNA, the CDR3 is TGTGCCAGCAGCCAAGGGCCTCACACAGATACGCAGTATTTT.

The chain employs TRBV12-3 or TRBV12-4 and TRBJ2-1; D remains ambiguous. V dropped 1 base and J dropped 10 bases, with 8 bases sitting between them. This CDR3 spans 12 amino acids. The DNA of the CDR3 is TGTGCCAGCAGTTTAGATCGAGTCGAGCAGTTCTTC. Encoded protein: CASSLDRVEQFF.

The genes are TRBV28 and TRBJ2-5; 7 bases are shared with TRBD1. V shed 1 base, J shed 4 bases, and the junction held 6 bases outside the gene matches. Per germline, CDR1 MDHEN and CDR2 SYDVKM. This CDR3 comprises 15 residues. The CDR3 sequence: CASSLSGTVRETQYF. CDR3 bases: TGTGCCAGCAGTTTATCTGGGACAGTACGAGAGACCCAGTACTTC. The full variable domain, rest sourced from reference TRBV28 and TRBJ2-5, is DVKVTQSSRYLVKRTGEKVFLECVQDMDHENMFWYRQDPGLGLRLIYFSYDVKMKEKGDIPEGYSVSREKKERFSLILESASTNQTSMYLCASSLSGTVRETQYFGPGTRLLVL.

V gene TRBV7-8 combines with J gene TRBJ2-5, with D perhaps matching TRBD1 (7 bases). This CDR3 region has 16 residues. V was clipped by 4 bases and J by 0 bases, with 15 bases between them. The germline CDR1 and CDR2 sequences are SGHVS and FQNEAQ. The CDR3 sequence is CASSYGGGPYQETQYF. CDR3 nucleotide sequence: TGTGCCAGCAGCTATGGAGGGGGCCCGTACCAAGAGACCCAGTACTTC.

This clonotype was seen more than once but under ten times. The chain recombines TRBV29-1 with TRBJ2-7, with TRBD2 matching over 11 bases. The CDR3 loop spans 13 amino acids. Germline trimming cut 5 bases from V and 1 base from J; bases unmatched to any gene: 1. CDR1 and CDR2 (germline): SQVTM, ANQGSEA. CDR3 protein: CSVTSGGSYEQYF. The CDR3 coding sequence is TGCAGCGTTACTAGCGGGGGATCCTACGAGCAGTACTTC.

The chain joins TRBV9 to TRBJ2-1; perhaps TRBD2 as D (5 bases). V was pared by 4 bases and J by 3 bases, with 11 bases between. Germline CDR1 SGDLS, CDR2 YYNGEE. This CDR3 is built from 14 residues. In DNA, the CDR3 is TGTGCCAGCAGCCCCCCGAGCGGCTACAATGAGCAGTTCTTC. Residues: CASSPPSGYNEQFF.

The sample holds a few counts of this clonotype. The CDR3 sequence is CASSFPGGSGANVLTF. The CDR3 region has the DNA TGTGCCAGCAGTTTTCCCGGGGGCTCTGGGGCCAACGTCCTGACTTTC. The chain is built from TRBV28 and TRBJ2-6; the D gene is possibly TRBD2 (6 bases). CDR1 and CDR2 (germline): MDHEN, SYDVKM. V lost 3 bases, J lost 0 bases, and 9 bases lay in between. The CDR3 has 16 residues. Using reference TRBV28 and TRBJ2-6 for the parts outside the CDR3, the full variable domain is DVKVTQSSRYLVKRTGEKVFLECVQDMDHENMFWYRQDPGLGLRLIYFSYDVKMKEKGDIPEGYSVSREKKERFSLILESASTNQTSMYLCASSFPGGSGANVLTFGAGSRLTVL.

The rearrangement joins TRBV10-3 to TRBJ2-4, with 13 bases matching TRBD2. The J call is uncertain, as TRBJ2-5 better fits the DNA end. From germline, CDR1 is ENHRY and CDR2 SYGVKD. The CDR3 has 13 amino acids. The CDR3 nucleotides read TGTGCCACCGGACTAGCGGGGGAGGAGACCCAGTACTTC. It is translated as CATGLAGEETQYF.

A few counts support this clonotype. The chain combines TRBV9 with TRBJ2-5; D is ambiguous. This CDR3 has 14 amino acids. CDR1 and CDR2 (germline): SGDLS, YYNGEE. Between the trimmed V and J ends, which lost 0 bases and 2 bases, there was a span of 8 bases. The CDR3 coding sequence is TGTGCCAGCAGCGTAGAGGGCAGACAAGAGACCCAGTACTTC. It encodes CASSVEGRQETQYF.

The gene calls are TRBV11-2 and TRBJ2-3, with 10 bases matching TRBD1. The trim removed 6 bases at V and 3 bases at J, leaving 6 bases unmatched. Germline V gene sequence: CDR1 SGHAT, CDR2 FQNNGV. This CDR3 region has 15 residues. The CDR3 DNA sequence: TGTGCCAGCAGGTCCCCGGGACAGGGGACAGATACGCAGTATTTT. It codes for CASRSPGQGTDTQYF.

This chain joins TRBV30 and TRBJ2-3; D is perhaps TRBD2 (7 bases). CDR3 size: 15 residues. V was pared by 3 bases and J by 0 bases, with 13 bases between. Germline V gives CDR1 GTSNPN, CDR2 SVGIG (reference sequence). The CDR3 spells CAWRRGQLSTDTQYF. In DNA form, the CDR3 reads TGTGCCTGGAGGCGGGGGCAGTTAAGCACAGATACGCAGTATTTT.

The chain uses TRBV27 and TRBJ2-7; D tentatively reads TRBD1 or TRBD2 (5 bases each). Germline-derived CDR1 and CDR2 are MNHEY and SMNVEV (reference sequence). The CDR3 contains 13 residues. Trimming left V 0 bases short and J 12 bases short, with 15 bases between. The CDR3 reads CASSLSGRDPRYF. The CDR3 DNA sequence: TGTGCCAGCAGTTTATCGGGCCGGGACCCCAGGTACTTC.

The chain couples TRBV9 to TRBJ1-2; 7 positions agree with TRBD1. The CDR3 has 14 amino acids. CDR1 and CDR2 (germline): SGDLS, YYNGEE. Trimming at V came to 4 bases and at J to 7 bases, leaving 10 bases not matched to a gene. The CDR3 loop is CASSYQGGGSGYTF. Here the CDR3 DNA reads TGTGCCAGCAGCTACCAAGGAGGGGGCTCTGGCTACACCTTC. Looking up the rest from reference TRBV9 and TRBJ1-2 gives the full variable domain: DSGVTQTPKHLITATGQRVTLRCSPRSGDLSVYWYQQSLDQGLQFLIQYYNGEERAKGNILERFSAQQFPDLHSELNLSSLELGDSALYFCASSYQGGGSGYTFGSGTRLTVV.

This clonotype was counted only a few times. V is TRBV4-2 and J is TRBJ2-3, with D unclear. The V gene lost 0 bases and the J gene lost 6 bases, with 7 bases spanning the gap. The CDR3 extends over 13 amino acids. Germline CDR1 reads LGHNA; CDR2 reads YNFKEQ. CDR3: CASSQDRFDTQYF. In DNA form, the CDR3 reads TGTGCCAGCAGCCAAGATCGGTTCGATACGCAGTATTTT.

This chain connects TRBV7-9 to TRBJ1-1; the D is unclear. V was pared by 5 bases and J by 6 bases, with 7 bases between. The CDR3 is 11 residues long. CDR1 is SEHNR, CDR2 FQNEAQ, per germline (reference sequence). The CDR3 DNA reads as TGTGCCAGCAGCGACGTACCTGAAGCTTTCTTT. Translation: CASSDVPEAFF.

A few counts support this clonotype. Written as DNA, the CDR3 is TGCAGTGCTGGCAGGGACAGGGCAAGCTACGAGCAGTACTTC. Its protein product is CSAGRDRASYEQYF. The gene calls are TRBV20-1 and TRBJ2-7; 9 bases align to TRBD1. The V gene end was trimmed by 5 bases and the J gene end by 3 bases; junction bases not matched to a gene: 8. Germline assignment: CDR1 DFQATT and CDR2 SNEGSKA (reference sequence). CDR3 size: 14 residues.